The TCR beta chain described here comes from a study of blood T cell repertoires in COVID-19. Study in general: T cells, B-cell-depleted T cells, or PBMCs supplied cDNA or gDNA.

In the source study's methods: Quantification of nucleated cells was approximated via reference gene primer amplification. The table came from immunoSEQ multiplex PCR; TCRdb's copy has only in-frame clones and leaves some out. The D gene and trimming were derived from the DNA, and the V and J assignments and clone size from that table. The sample lists hundreds of thousands of clones, about 91% occurring once. Germline CDR1 reads ENHRY; CDR2 reads SYGVKD. V lost 2 bases to trimming and J lost 4 bases, with 9 bases between them. The CDR3 runs to 14 residues. V and J are TRBV10-3 and TRBJ1-5; no clear D. Sample: peripheral blood. The receptor's source is a young man with COVID-19, enrolled during active disease. CDR3 bases: TGTGCCATCAGTGAGACAGCACAGAATCAGCCCCAGCATTTT. Translation gives CAISETAQNQPQHF.